These 4 T cell receptor beta chains came from one sample sequenced in a study of blood T cell repertoires in COVID-19. Clones were sequenced by immunoSEQ multiplex PCR, and TCRdb holds only the in-frame ones, with some missing. The table shows hundreds of thousands of clones, with 85% occurring only once. The sample taken for sequencing was peripheral blood. The receptors come from a man in his forties or fifties with active or convalescent COVID-19.

This chain connects TRBV7-8 to TRBJ2-7, with D perhaps TRBD2 (5 bases). The germline CDR1 and CDR2 sequences are SGHVS and FQNEAQ. Trimming took off 5 bases at V and 5 bases at J, with 19 bases between the two ends. This CDR3 region has 15 residues. The DNA for the CDR3 is TGTGCCAGCAGCGCCCTATTCGGGGATTCCAACGAGCAGTACTTC. It yields the protein CASSALFGDSNEQYF.

The chain joins TRBV4-1 to TRBJ2-6; 9 nucleotides line up with TRBD1. Germline V gene sequence: CDR1 MGHRA, CDR2 YSYEKL. This CDR3 comprises 19 residues. With 1 base clipped from V and 2 bases from J, the junction kept 9 bases outside the gene matches. The CDR3 protein is CASSQVAGTGSPGANVLTF. CDR3 nucleotide sequence: TGCGCCAGCAGCCAAGTAGCAGGGACAGGGAGCCCTGGGGCCAACGTCCTGACTTTC.

The V and J genes are TRBV29-1 and TRBJ2-1, with 8 bases identical to TRBD2. After removal of 1 base from V and 7 bases from J, the junction contained 6 bases not matched to a gene. Per the germline V gene, CDR1 is SQVTM and CDR2 is ANQGSEA. The length of the CDR3 is 14 residues. In DNA form, the CDR3 reads TGCAGCGTTGAAGGCCAGCGGGAGTGGAATGAGCAGTTCTTC. Protein: CSVEGQREWNEQFF.

The V gene is TRBV3-1 (or the pseudogene TRBV3-2), the J gene TRBJ1-1; TRBD1 is a possible D gene (5 bases). Germline values: CDR1 LGHDT, CDR2 YNNKEL (reference sequence). The CDR3 runs to 14 residues. V was cut by 3 bases and J by 1 base, with 9 bases left in between. CDR3 sequence reads: CASSHATGNTEAFF. CDR3 bases: TGTGCCAGCAGCCACGCAACAGGGAACACTGAAGCTTTCTTT.